This T cell receptor beta chain was retrieved from a study of cytotoxic CD8 clonotypes in ibrutinib-treated CLL. Here immunoSEQ multiplex PCR was the method, and the copy in TCRdb shows in-frame clones only, minus some. This table holds 45,000 to 55,000 clones, 53% found once. The CDR3 contains 13 residues. From germline, CDR1 is LNHDA and CDR2 SQIVND (reference sequence). Trimming removed 7 bases from V and 9 bases from J, with 16 bases in between. The material was PBMCs, obtained after 12 months of ibrutinib treatment. The TCR originated in a human donor with chronic lymphocytic leukemia. This sequence joins TRBV19 and TRBJ2-1, with TRBD1 as a possible D gene (6 bases). The DNA for the CDR3 is TGTGCCAGTAAGGGACACCGGGCGGCTGAGCAGTTCTTC. Translating gives CASKGHRAAEQFF.